The next 3 T cell receptor beta chains were all read from a single sample in a study of a mutant IDH1 vaccine in newly diagnosed glioma. Antigen specificity for these receptors is unknown. Time point of the sample: week 35, safety follow-up. Doses consisted of 300 ug of mutant IDH1 20-mer peptide each, paired with topical imiquimod. Measured with immunoSEQ multiplex PCR; TCRdb has only the in-frame clones, and not every one. The table records some 48,000 clones, roughly four fifths of them present only once. The sequences come from PBMCs, collected from a glioma patient whose treatment included an IDH1 peptide vaccine. The receptors stem from a man between 40 and 49 years old with glioma.

V gene TRBV6-5 combines with J gene TRBJ2-7; 7 nucleotides line up with TRBD2. With 6 bases clipped from V and 3 bases from J, the junction kept 5 bases outside the gene matches. CDR3 length: 13 residues. The germline V gene encodes CDR1 MNHEY and CDR2 SVGAGI. The CDR3 here is CASRQRDGYEQYF. The DNA of the CDR3 is TGTGCCAGCAGACAGCGGGACGGCTACGAGCAGTACTTC.

The V and J genes are TRBV27 and TRBJ2-3; D possibly corresponds to TRBD2 (6 bases). Germline V gene data show CDR1 as MNHEY and CDR2 as SMNVEV (reference sequence). Trimming took 5 bases from V and 2 from J, leaving 11 bases between them. This CDR3 has 14 amino acids. For the CDR3, the DNA is TGTGCCAGCAGTCCGCCGGGACTCACAGATACGCAGTATTTT. It translates to CASSPPGLTDTQYF.

This chain connects TRBV2 to TRBJ2-6; the D gene is possibly TRBD1 (5 bases). The CDR3 has 15 residues. In germline, CDR1 is SNHLY, CDR2 FYNNEI. Trimming stripped 8 bases from V and 1 base from J, with 12 bases between. CDR3 nucleotides: TGTGCCAGCTCTAGGGGTGGATCTGGGGCCAACGTCCTGACTTTC. It encodes CASSRGGSGANVLTF.